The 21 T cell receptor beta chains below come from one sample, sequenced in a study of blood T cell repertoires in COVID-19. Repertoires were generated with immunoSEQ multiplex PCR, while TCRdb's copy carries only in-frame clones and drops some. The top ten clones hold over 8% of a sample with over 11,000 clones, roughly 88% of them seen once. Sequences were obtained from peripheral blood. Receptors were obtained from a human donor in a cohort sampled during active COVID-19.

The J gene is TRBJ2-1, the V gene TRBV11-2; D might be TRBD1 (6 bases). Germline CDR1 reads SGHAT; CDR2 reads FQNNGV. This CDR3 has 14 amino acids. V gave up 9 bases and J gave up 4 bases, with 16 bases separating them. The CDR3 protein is CASVKAGQYNEQFF. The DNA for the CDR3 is TGTGCCAGTGTTAAGGCCGGACAGTACAATGAGCAGTTCTTC.

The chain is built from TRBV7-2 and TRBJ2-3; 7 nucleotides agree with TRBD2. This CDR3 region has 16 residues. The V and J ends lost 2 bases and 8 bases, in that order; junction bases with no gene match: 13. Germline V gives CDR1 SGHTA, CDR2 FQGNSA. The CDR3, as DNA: TGTGCCAGCAGCTTACCATCAGGACTAGAAGGTTCTACGCAGTATTTT. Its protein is CASSLPSGLEGSTQYF.

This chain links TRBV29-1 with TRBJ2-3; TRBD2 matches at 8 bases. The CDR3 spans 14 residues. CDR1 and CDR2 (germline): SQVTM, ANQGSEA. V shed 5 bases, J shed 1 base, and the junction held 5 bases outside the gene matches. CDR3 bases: TGCAGCGTTCTTCCGGGAGGGGGCACAGATACGCAGTATTTT. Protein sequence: CSVLPGGGTDTQYF.

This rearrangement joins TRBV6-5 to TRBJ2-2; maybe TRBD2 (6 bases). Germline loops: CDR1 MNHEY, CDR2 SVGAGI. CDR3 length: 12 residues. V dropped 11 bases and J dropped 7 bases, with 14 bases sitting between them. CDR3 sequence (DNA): TGTGCCGGCAAGGAGGGAGTCGGGGAGCTGTTTTTT. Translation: CAGKEGVGELFF.

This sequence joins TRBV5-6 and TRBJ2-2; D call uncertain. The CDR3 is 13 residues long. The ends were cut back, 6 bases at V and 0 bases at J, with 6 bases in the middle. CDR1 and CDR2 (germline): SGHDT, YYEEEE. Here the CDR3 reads CASTVPNTGELFF. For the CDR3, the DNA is TGTGCCAGCACAGTCCCGAACACCGGGGAGCTGTTTTTT. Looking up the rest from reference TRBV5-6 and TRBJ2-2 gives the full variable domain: DAGVTQSPTHLIKTRGQQVTLRCSPKSGHDTVSWYQQALGQGPQFIFQYYEEEERQRGNFPDRFSGHQFPNYSSELNVNALLLGDSALYLCASTVPNTGELFFGEGSRLTVL.

The CDR3 sequence is CASSRDKESSNRYF. For the CDR3, the DNA is TGTGCCAGCAGCCGGGACAAGGAGAGCAGTAACAGGTACTTC. The chain combines TRBV5-4 with TRBJ2-7; a weak D match, TRBD1 (6 bases). The CDR3 runs to 14 residues. Trimming left V 4 bases short and J 12 bases short, with 23 bases between. CDR1 is SGHNT, CDR2 YYREEE, per germline (reference sequence).

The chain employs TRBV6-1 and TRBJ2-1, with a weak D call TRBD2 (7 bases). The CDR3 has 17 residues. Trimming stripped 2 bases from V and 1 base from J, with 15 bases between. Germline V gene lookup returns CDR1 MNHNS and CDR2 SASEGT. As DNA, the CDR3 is TGTGCCAGCAGTGAAAGTGGCGGGGGCCCATCCTACAATGAGCAGTTCTTC. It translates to CASSESGGGPSYNEQFF.

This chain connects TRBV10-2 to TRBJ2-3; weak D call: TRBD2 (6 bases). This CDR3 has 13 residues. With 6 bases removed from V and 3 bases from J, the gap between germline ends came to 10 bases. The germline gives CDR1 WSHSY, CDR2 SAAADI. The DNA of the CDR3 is TGCGCCAGCAGCCCACTAGCAACAGATACGCAGTATTTT. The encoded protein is CASSPLATDTQYF.

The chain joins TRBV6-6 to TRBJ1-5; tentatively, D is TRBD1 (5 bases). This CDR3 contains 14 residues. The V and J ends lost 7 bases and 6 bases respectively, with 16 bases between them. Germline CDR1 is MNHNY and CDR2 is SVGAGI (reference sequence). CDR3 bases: TGTGCCAGCACCCAGCCGGGGGAGGCTCAGCCCCAGCATTTT. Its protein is CASTQPGEAQPQHF.

In nucleotides, the CDR3 is TGTGCCATACGGTCGGCGAACACCGGGGAGCTGTTTTTT. Its translation is CAIRSANTGELFF. The V call is TRBV6-5, the J call TRBJ2-2, with unresolved D. The germline gives CDR1 MNHEY, CDR2 SVGAGI. Trimming left V 10 bases short and J 0 bases short, with 9 bases between. The CDR3 extends over 13 amino acids.

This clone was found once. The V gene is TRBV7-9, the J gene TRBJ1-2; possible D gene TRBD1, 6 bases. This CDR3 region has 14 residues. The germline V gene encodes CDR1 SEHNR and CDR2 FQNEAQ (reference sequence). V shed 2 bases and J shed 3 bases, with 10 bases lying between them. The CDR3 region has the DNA TGTGCCAGCAGCTTACAGGGGCTCGACTATGGCTACACCTTC. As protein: CASSLQGLDYGYTF.

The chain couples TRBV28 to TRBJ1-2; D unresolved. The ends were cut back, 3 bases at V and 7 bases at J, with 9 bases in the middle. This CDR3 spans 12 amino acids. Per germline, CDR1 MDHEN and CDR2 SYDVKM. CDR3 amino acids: CASSFRGGGYTF. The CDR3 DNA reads TGTGCCAGCAGTTTCAGAGGTGGTGGCTACACCTTC.

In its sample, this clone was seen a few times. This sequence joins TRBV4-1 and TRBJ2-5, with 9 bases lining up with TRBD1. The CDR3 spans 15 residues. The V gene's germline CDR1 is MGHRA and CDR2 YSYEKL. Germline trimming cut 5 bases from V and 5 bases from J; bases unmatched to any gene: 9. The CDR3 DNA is TGCGCCAGCAGCTTCCGGACAGGGGCATTGGAGACCCAGTACTTC. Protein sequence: CASSFRTGALETQYF.

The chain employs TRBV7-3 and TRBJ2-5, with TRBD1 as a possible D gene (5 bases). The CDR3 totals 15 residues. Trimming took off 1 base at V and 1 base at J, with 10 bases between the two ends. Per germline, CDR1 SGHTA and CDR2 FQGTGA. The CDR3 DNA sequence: TGTGCCAGCAGCTTAAACAGTGGGGCCCAAGAGACCCAGTACTTC. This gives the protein CASSLNSGAQETQYF.

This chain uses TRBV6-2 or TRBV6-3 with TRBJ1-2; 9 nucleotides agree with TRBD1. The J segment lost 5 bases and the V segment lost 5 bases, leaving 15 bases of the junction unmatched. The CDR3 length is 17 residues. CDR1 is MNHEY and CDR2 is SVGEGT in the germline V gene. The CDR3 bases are TGTGCCAGCAGTACCCGTTTTCCGGGACAGGGATCTTATGGCTACACCTTC. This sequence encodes CASSTRFPGQGSYGYTF.

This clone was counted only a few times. CDR3 loop: CASSEFEAQYF. CDR3 nucleotide sequence: TGTGCCAGCAGTGAGTTTGAGGCCCAGTACTTC. This sequence joins TRBV2 and TRBJ2-5; D remains ambiguous. Germline V gene lookup returns CDR1 SNHLY and CDR2 FYNNEI. There are 11 residues in the CDR3. Trimming took 3 bases from V and 9 from J, leaving 8 bases between them.

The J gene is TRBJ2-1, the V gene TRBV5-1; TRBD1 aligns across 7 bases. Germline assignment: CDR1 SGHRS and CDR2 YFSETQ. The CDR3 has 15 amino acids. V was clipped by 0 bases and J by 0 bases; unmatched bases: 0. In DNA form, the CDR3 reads TGCGCCAGCAGCTTGGGGGACAGCTCCTACAATGAGCAGTTCTTC. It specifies CASSLGDSSYNEQFF.

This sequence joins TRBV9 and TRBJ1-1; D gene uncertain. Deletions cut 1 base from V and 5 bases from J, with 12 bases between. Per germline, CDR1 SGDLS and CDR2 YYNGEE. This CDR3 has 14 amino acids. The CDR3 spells CASSVISGGTEAFF. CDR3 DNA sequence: TGTGCCAGCAGCGTAATTTCGGGTGGTACTGAAGCTTTCTTT.

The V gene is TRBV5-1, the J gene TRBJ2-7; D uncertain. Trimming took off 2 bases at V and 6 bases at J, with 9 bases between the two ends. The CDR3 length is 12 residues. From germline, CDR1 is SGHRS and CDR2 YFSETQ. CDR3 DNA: TGCGCCAGCAGCTTATCGGGTAGCGAGCAGTACTTC. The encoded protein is CASSLSGSEQYF.

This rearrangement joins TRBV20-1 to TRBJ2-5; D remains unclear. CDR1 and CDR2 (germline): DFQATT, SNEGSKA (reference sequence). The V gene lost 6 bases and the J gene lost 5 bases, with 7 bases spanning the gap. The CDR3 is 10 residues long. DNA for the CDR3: TGCAGTGCCCAGGCCGAGACCCAGTACTTC. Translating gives CSAQAETQYF.

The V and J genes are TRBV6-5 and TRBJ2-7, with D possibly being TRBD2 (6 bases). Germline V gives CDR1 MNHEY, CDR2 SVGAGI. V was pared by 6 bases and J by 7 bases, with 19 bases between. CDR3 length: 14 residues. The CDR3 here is CASSSDYFGGEQYF. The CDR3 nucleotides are TGTGCCAGCAGCTCGGACTATTTTGGGGGTGAGCAGTACTTC.